One sample yielded the 13 T cell receptor beta chains listed below, sequenced in a study of cytomegalovirus exposure and HLA in healthy donors. 13 Jbeta primers and 60 Vbeta primers were used for the PCR. Data came from immunoSEQ multiplex PCR; TCRdb stores just in-frame clones and leaves some out. Counted here are roughly 150,000 clones, approximately 80% occurring once; the ten biggest clones make up approximately 9.8%. Sequencing was performed on PBMCs. The receptor set was obtained from a man aged 18 to 29 in good health and CMV-seropositive.

V is TRBV4-3 and J is TRBJ2-2; D unclear. The germline gives CDR1 LGHNA, CDR2 YSLEER. Trimming took off 0 bases at V and 7 bases at J, with 12 bases between the two ends. The CDR3 has 15 residues. CDR3 in DNA: TGCGCCAGCAGCCAAGATCTACAAGGCGGCGGGGAGCTGTTTTTT. Translation gives CASSQDLQGGGELFF.

The V gene is TRBV5-1, the J gene TRBJ1-1; D gene unclear. CDR3 size: 14 residues. Germline CDR1 and CDR2: SGHRS and YFSETQ. Trimming shortened V by 0 bases and J by 1 base, and 7 bases separated the two germline ends. The CDR3 sequence is CASSLVATNTEAFF. DNA of the CDR3: TGCGCCAGCAGCTTGGTGGCAACGAACACTGAAGCTTTCTTT.

This chain connects TRBV7-6 to TRBJ2-6; possibly TRBD1 for D (6 bases). CDR1 and CDR2 from the germline V gene are SGHVS and FNYEAQ. The CDR3 is 16 residues long. V was clipped by 5 bases and J by 2 bases, with 13 bases between them. The CDR3 coding sequence is TGTGCCAGCAGCATCGCCGAGGGGGCTGGGGCCAACGTCCTGACTTTC. Amino acids: CASSIAEGAGANVLTF.

This clone was recorded once. The chain carries TRBV18 and TRBJ1-2, with TRBD1 identical over 10 bases. The V gene's germline CDR1 is KGHSH and CDR2 LQKENI. The CDR3 loop spans 16 amino acids. J was trimmed by 3 bases and V by 3 bases; bases with no gene match: 7. Here the CDR3 reads CASSPGQGLLDYGYTF. The DNA for the CDR3 is TGTGCCAGCTCACCGGGACAGGGGCTTTTGGACTATGGCTACACCTTC.

The chain carries TRBV14 and TRBJ1-2; a weak D match, TRBD1 (6 bases). V lost 4 bases, J lost 4 bases, and 16 bases lay in between. The CDR3 spans 15 residues. Germline CDR1 is SGHDN and CDR2 is FVKESK. This CDR3 reads CASSPRGGRGYGYTF. The CDR3 DNA follows: TGTGCCAGCAGCCCAAGGGGGGGAAGGGGCTATGGCTACACCTTC.

The chain combines TRBV11-1 with TRBJ1-1, with 7 positions matching TRBD1. This CDR3 is built from 14 residues. Trimming cost V 2 bases and J 7 bases; bases outside gene matches: 7. Per the germline V gene, CDR1 is SGHAT and CDR2 is FQDESV (reference sequence). The CDR3 DNA sequence: TGTGCCAGCAGCTTAATTAGGGGACAGAGTGAAGCTTTCTTT. This translates into CASSLIRGQSEAFF.

This clone was counted a few times. V and J are TRBV2 and TRBJ1-4, with TRBD1 identical over 9 bases. The CDR3 covers 14 residues. Germline V CDR1 and CDR2: SNHLY, FYNNEI. Trimming cost V 1 base and J 8 bases; bases outside gene matches: 2. CDR3 bases: TGTGCCAGCAGTGAAGACAGGGGGCGAGAAAAACTGTTTTTT. This gives the protein CASSEDRGREKLFF.

The J gene is TRBJ1-5, the V gene TRBV2; 9 positions agree with TRBD1. CDR3 size: 17 residues. The ends lost 1 base at V and 6 bases at J; junction bases unmatched: 10. The V gene's germline CDR1 is SNHLY and CDR2 FYNNEI. The chain's CDR3 is CASSEENWTGVGQPQHF. The CDR3 DNA follows: TGTGCCAGCAGTGAAGAAAATTGGACAGGGGTCGGTCAGCCCCAGCATTTT.

The chain has TRBV19 and TRBJ2-7; a weak D match, TRBD1 (6 bases). Trimming shortened V by 3 bases and J by 3 bases, and 18 bases separated the two germline ends. This CDR3 is 16 amino acids long. Looked up from germline, CDR1 is LNHDA and CDR2 is SQIVND (reference sequence). CDR3 bases: TGTGCCAGTAGTATGGACAGAGGCCGACCAATCTACGAGCAGTACTTC. This encodes CASSMDRGRPIYEQYF.

The genes are TRBV6-1 and TRBJ1-5; 9 bases align to TRBD1. The CDR3 consists of 15 residues. The ends lost 10 bases at V and 6 bases at J; junction bases unmatched: 13. Germline V gene data show CDR1 as MNHNS and CDR2 as SASEGT. This chain's CDR3 is CATVSGTGNTQPQHF. CDR3 sequence (DNA): TGTGCCACCGTGAGTGGGACAGGGAATACTCAGCCCCAGCATTTT.

The chain uses TRBV7-9 and TRBJ1-4; possible D gene TRBD1, 6 bases. CDR1 and CDR2 from the germline V gene are SEHNR and FQNEAQ (reference sequence). The CDR3 loop spans 15 amino acids. The V and J ends lost 2 bases and 7 bases respectively, with 14 bases between them. CDR3 sequence reads: CASSLLQGGFEKLFF. The DNA of the CDR3 is TGTGCCAGCAGCTTACTACAGGGAGGGTTTGAAAAACTGTTTTTT.

J is TRBJ1-2 and V is TRBV30; 9 positions match TRBD1. Germline lookup yields CDR1 GTSNPN and CDR2 SVGIG (reference sequence). The CDR3 runs 13 residues. The J segment lost 8 bases and the V segment lost 1 base, leaving 5 bases of the junction unmatched. The CDR3 nucleotides read TGTGCCTGGAGTGCGACAGGGGGATGGGGCTACACCTTC. Its protein is CAWSATGGWGYTF.

The chain joins TRBV15 to TRBJ2-7; D unresolved. Trimming stripped 2 bases from V and 2 bases from J, with 7 bases between. The length of the CDR3 is 13 residues. Per the germline V gene, CDR1 is LNHNV and CDR2 is YYDKDF (reference sequence). The CDR3 nucleotides are TGTGCCACCAGCAGACTAGAAACCTACGAGCAGTACTTC. It encodes CATSRLETYEQYF.